Presented here are 12 T cell receptor beta chains from one specimen sequenced in a study of shared clonotypes between healthy human individuals. The data were produced by immunoSEQ multiplex PCR, yet TCRdb's version contains in-frame clones alone and is incomplete. The data hold 2 million or so clones, with 95% observed a single time. Sequencing was done on a sample of naive CD4+ T cells sorted from blood. Stated subset: CD45RA+ positively selected. These receptors were taken from a man between 18 and 35 years old in good health.

The chain carries TRBV10-1 and TRBJ1-1; 7 bases match TRBD1. CDR3 length: 12 residues. V was clipped by 4 bases and J by 10 bases; unmatched bases: 6. CDR1 is WNHNN and CDR2 is SYGVQD in the germline V gene (reference sequence). CDR3 amino acids: CASSGDRVTAFF. The CDR3 nucleotides read TGCGCCAGCAGTGGTGACAGGGTGACAGCTTTCTTT.

V and J are TRBV7-3 and TRBJ2-3; D is unclear. The V gene lost 0 bases and the J gene lost 0 bases, with 16 bases spanning the gap. Germline V gene lookup returns CDR1 SGHTA and CDR2 FQGTGA. The CDR3 runs 18 residues. The CDR3 protein is CASSLTWATSPSTDTQYF. In nucleotides, the CDR3 is TGTGCCAGCAGCTTAACGTGGGCTACGTCCCCTAGCACAGATACGCAGTATTTT.

The chain combines TRBV9 with TRBJ1-1; tentatively, D is TRBD1 (5 bases). CDR1 and CDR2 from the germline V gene are SGDLS and YYNGEE. The CDR3 length is 16 residues. Deletions cut 3 bases from V and 1 base from J, with 16 bases between. CDR3 nucleotides: TGTGCCAGCAGCGGAGTGGACGGACAAACGAACACTGAAGCTTTCTTT. Protein product: CASSGVDGQTNTEAFF. Variable domain in full (rest from reference TRBV9 and TRBJ1-1): DSGVTQTPKHLITATGQRVTLRCSPRSGDLSVYWYQQSLDQGLQFLIQYYNGEERAKGNILERFSAQQFPDLHSELNLSSLELGDSALYFCASSGVDGQTNTEAFFGQGTRLTVV.

The chain is built from TRBV5-1 and TRBJ2-3; D may be TRBD1 (6 bases). Germline lookup yields CDR1 SGHRS and CDR2 YFSETQ. Trimming left V 4 bases short and J 2 bases short, with 17 bases between. The CDR3 loop spans 16 amino acids. The CDR3 reads CASSNLRQGLTDTQYF. DNA of the CDR3: TGCGCCAGCAGCAACCTGAGGCAGGGGCTCACAGATACGCAGTATTTT.

CDR3 in amino acids: CAWRTSGLETQYF. In DNA form, the CDR3 reads TGTGCCTGGAGGACTAGCGGGTTAGAGACCCAGTACTTC. The chain links TRBV30 to TRBJ2-5; TRBD2 matches at 10 bases. Germline V gene data show CDR1 as GTSNPN and CDR2 as SVGIG (reference sequence). This CDR3 is 13 amino acids long. The V gene end was trimmed by 3 bases and the J gene end by 4 bases; junction bases not matched to a gene: 2.

J is TRBJ1-2 and V is TRBV5-1; 8 bases map to TRBD1. The CDR3 has 13 residues. Germline V CDR1 and CDR2: SGHRS, YFSETQ. The V gene end was trimmed by 0 bases and the J gene end by 13 bases; junction bases not matched to a gene: 8. CDR3 sequence (DNA): TGCGCCAGCAGCTTGGGAGGACAGGGTTGGATCACCTTC. It is translated as CASSLGGQGWITF. Full variable domain (outside the CDR3, taken from reference TRBV5-1 and TRBJ1-2): KAGVTQTPRYLIKTRGQQVTLSCSPISGHRSVSWYQQTPGQGLQFLFEYFSETQRNKGNFPGRFSGRQFSNSRSEMNVSTLELGDSALYLCASSLGGQGWITFGSGTRLTVV.

This chain connects TRBV11-2 to TRBJ2-7; 13 positions match TRBD2. CDR1 is SGHAT and CDR2 is FQNNGV in the germline V gene. The CDR3 has 15 residues. V trimming: 6 bases; J trimming: 2 bases; junction bases outside the gene matches: 4. CDR3 in DNA: TGTGCCAGCAGAGATGGGACTAGCGGGGCCTACGAGCAGTACTTC. Protein sequence: CASRDGTSGAYEQYF.

This clone has just one count. This may come from a read error, since a much larger clone is one base off. The chain couples TRBV7-6 to TRBJ1-1, with unresolved D. Germline CDR1 SGHVS, CDR2 FNYEAQ. The CDR3 contains 14 residues. The V and J ends lost 0 bases and 0 bases respectively, with 5 bases between them. The CDR3 coding sequence is TGTGCCAGCAGCTTAGCAGGGATGAACACTGAAGCTTTCTTT. Translation: CASSLAGMNTEAFF.

The J gene is TRBJ1-2, the V gene TRBV5-4; 7 bases align to TRBD1. Germline V lookup: CDR1 SGHNT, CDR2 YYREEE (reference sequence). V shed 4 bases and J 8 bases; nucleotides not matched to a gene: 8. The CDR3 is 13 residues long. CDR3 amino acids: CASSPQGGFGYTF. The CDR3 bases are TGTGCCAGCAGCCCCCAGGGGGGGTTCGGCTACACCTTC.

The chain recombines TRBV11-2 with TRBJ2-2; TRBD2 matches at 7 bases. Germline CDR1 SGHAT, CDR2 FQNNGV. The junction had 11 bases not matched to a gene; V was cut back by 1 base and J by 6 bases. The length of the CDR3 is 17 residues. CDR3 sequence: CASSLVAGVVLAGELFF. Written as DNA, the CDR3 is TGTGCCAGCAGCTTAGTGGCGGGAGTAGTCCTGGCCGGGGAGCTGTTTTTT.

V and J are TRBV6-6 and TRBJ2-1, with 10 bases lining up with TRBD2. Looked up from germline, CDR1 is MNHNY and CDR2 is SVGAGI (reference sequence). The CDR3 is 11 amino acids. The ends lost 6 bases at V and 15 bases at J; junction bases unmatched: 5. The CDR3 reads CASRKREGLFF. The CDR3 bases are TGTGCCAGCAGGAAGCGGGAGGGCTTGTTCTTC.

The chain couples TRBV6-1 to TRBJ2-1; the D is unclear. CDR3 length: 14 residues. Trimming cost V 1 base and J 5 bases, with 9 bases left between them. Per germline, CDR1 MNHNS and CDR2 SASEGT. The chain's CDR3 is CASSEGARHNEQFF. CDR3 coding DNA: TGTGCCAGCAGTGAAGGGGCTAGGCACAATGAGCAGTTCTTC.